A single sample gave rise to the 3 T cell receptor beta chains below, sequenced in a study of cytomegalovirus exposure and HLA in healthy donors. The PCR was carried out with 60 Vbeta primers and 13 Jbeta primers. TCRdb keeps only in-frame clones here, not all; method: immunoSEQ multiplex PCR. The ten most abundant clones cover about 1.6% of a sample with around 130,000 clones. The source material was PBMCs. These receptors were obtained from a woman in her forties in good health and CMV-seronegative.

The chain employs TRBV2 and TRBJ1-5, with TRBD1 matching over 9 bases. The junction had 8 bases not matched to a gene; V was cut back by 4 bases and J by 7 bases. The CDR3 covers 15 residues. From germline, CDR1 is SNHLY and CDR2 FYNNEI. Here the CDR3 DNA reads TGTGCCAGCAGTGCTTACAGGGGGCGAGGACAGCCCCAGCATTTT. It encodes CASSAYRGRGQPQHF.

The chain links TRBV4-2 to TRBJ2-7; possible D gene TRBD2, 6 bases. In germline, CDR1 is LGHNA, CDR2 YNFKEQ. Trimming pared 3 bases from V and 2 bases from J, leaving 11 bases between. This CDR3 has 14 residues. The CDR3: CASSQGLLPYEQYF. The CDR3, as DNA: TGTGCCAGCAGCCAGGGACTCCTCCCCTACGAGCAGTACTTC.

This chain joins TRBV2 and TRBJ1-4, with D possibly matching TRBD1 (6 bases). V dropped 6 bases and J dropped 3 bases, with 14 bases sitting between them. Germline V gives CDR1 SNHLY, CDR2 FYNNEI. CDR3 length equals 15 residues. As DNA, the CDR3 is TGTGCCAGCAGAAACAATCAGGGGTCTAATGAAAAACTGTTTTTT. This translates into CASRNNQGSNEKLFF.